This T cell receptor beta chain was identified during a study of T-cell memory formation after mild COVID-19. With regard to this clonotype: What it binds is not known.

General observations from the study: Pre-infection memory held some responding clones, suggesting pre-existing cross-reactive T cells responded.

Germline V gene data show CDR1 as DFQATT and CDR2 as SNEGSKA (reference sequence). The V end was cut by 6 bases, the J end by 8 bases, with 13 bases between. CDR3 size: 11 residues. In TCRdb, the 5' RACE reads were re-called with MiXCR into one record per CDR3 protein. The top ten hold around a fifth of the sample, which has about 360,000 distinct CDR3 sequences, approximately 15% seen once. The chain has TRBV20-1 and TRBJ1-2; D gene unclear. The sequenced material came from PBMCs or a T cell subset sorted from them (not recorded which). This TCR derives from a man younger than 35 who had mild COVID-19 (a few samples of this study predate the infection). Cell type and time point are not known. The CDR3 region has the DNA TGCAGTGCGCCTAGGGTGCGGGGCTACACCTTC. Its protein product is CSAPRVRGYTF.